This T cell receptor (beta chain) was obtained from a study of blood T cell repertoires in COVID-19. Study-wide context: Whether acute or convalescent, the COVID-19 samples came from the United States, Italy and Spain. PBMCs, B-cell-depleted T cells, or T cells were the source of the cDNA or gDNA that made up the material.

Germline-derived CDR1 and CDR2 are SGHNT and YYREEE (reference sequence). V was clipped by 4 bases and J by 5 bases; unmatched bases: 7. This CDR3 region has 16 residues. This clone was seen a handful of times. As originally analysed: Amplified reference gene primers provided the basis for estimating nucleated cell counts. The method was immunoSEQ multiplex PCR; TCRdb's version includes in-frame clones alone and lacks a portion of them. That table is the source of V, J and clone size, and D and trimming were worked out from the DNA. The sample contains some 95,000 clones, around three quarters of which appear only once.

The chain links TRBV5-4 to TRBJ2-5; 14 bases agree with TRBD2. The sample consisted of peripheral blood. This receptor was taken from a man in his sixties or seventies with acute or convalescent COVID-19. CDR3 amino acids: CASSDLTSGGAETQYF. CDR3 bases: TGTGCCAGCAGCGACTTGACTAGCGGGGGGGCTGAGACCCAGTACTTC.